This T cell receptor beta chain was observed in a study of blood T cell repertoires in COVID-19. Study-wide context: Some COVID-19 samples were acute and others convalescent; all came from the United States, Italy and Spain.

A few counts support this clone. Per the original methods: Scientists estimated how many nucleated cells there were by amplifying reference gene primers. Generated by immunoSEQ multiplex PCR, the TCRdb table keeps only in-frame clones and is missing some. The V and J calls and clone size were taken over from that table, and D and trimming were inferred from the DNA. This repertoire shows about 170,000 clones, approximately 84% found once; its top ten account for about 1.2%. All enrollees were about 18 to 95 years old and from approximately 24 US areas. Researchers sorted participants into cohorts using their self-reported clinical history. Germline V gene lookup returns CDR1 MNHEY and CDR2 SVGAGI. The CDR3 extends over 15 amino acids. Losses at the gene ends were 6 bases for V and 4 bases for J; bases not matched to a gene: 9.

The origin of this receptor is a human donor with acute COVID-19. The donor label of this sample is uncertain. The sample taken for sequencing was PBMCs or T cells enriched from blood (not recorded which). The V gene is TRBV6-5, the J gene TRBJ1-2; 9 nucleotides match TRBD1. For the CDR3, the DNA is TGTGCCAGCAGCACCCGGGACAGGGTCCGCTATGGCTACACCTTC. Amino acids: CASSTRDRVRYGYTF.